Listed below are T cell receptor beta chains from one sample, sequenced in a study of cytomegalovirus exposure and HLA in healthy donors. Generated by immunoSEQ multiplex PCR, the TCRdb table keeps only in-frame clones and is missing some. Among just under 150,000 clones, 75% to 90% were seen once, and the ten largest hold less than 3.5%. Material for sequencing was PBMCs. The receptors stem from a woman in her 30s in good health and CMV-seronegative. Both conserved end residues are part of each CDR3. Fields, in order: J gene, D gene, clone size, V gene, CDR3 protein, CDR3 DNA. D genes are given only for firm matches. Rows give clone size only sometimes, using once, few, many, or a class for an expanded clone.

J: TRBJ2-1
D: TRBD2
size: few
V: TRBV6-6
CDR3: CASSYSMAGVRNEQFF
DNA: TGTGCCAGCAGTTACTCGATGGCGGGGGTGAGAAATGAGCAGTTCTTC

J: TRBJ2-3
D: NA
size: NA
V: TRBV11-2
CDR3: CASSLDQSTDTQYF
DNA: TGTGCCAGCAGCTTAGATCAATCCACAGATACGCAGTATTTT

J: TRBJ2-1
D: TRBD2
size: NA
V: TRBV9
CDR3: CASSVVPRGAYNEQFF
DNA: TGTGCCAGCAGCGTTGTACCCCGGGGGGCCTACAATGAGCAGTTCTTC

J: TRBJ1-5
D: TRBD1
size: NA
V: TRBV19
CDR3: CASSIATGGHQPQHF
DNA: TGTGCCAGTAGTATCGCTACAGGGGGCCATCAGCCCCAGCATTTT

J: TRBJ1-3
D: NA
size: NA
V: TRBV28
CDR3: CASRRFSGNTIYF
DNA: TGTGCCAGCAGGCGGTTCTCTGGAAACACCATATATTTT

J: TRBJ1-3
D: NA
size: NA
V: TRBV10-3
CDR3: CAIIASVGNTIYF
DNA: TGTGCCATCATAGCCTCAGTCGGAAACACCATATATTTT

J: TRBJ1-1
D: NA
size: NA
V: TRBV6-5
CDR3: CASRKNRVTEAFF
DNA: TGTGCCAGCAGAAAAAACAGGGTCACTGAAGCTTTCTTT

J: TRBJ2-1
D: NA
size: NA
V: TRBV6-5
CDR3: CASSLTYSSYNEQFF
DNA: TGTGCCAGCAGTTTAACTTACAGCTCCTACAATGAGCAGTTCTTC

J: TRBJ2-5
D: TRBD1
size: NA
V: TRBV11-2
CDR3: CASSLGPTGSGQETQYF
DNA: TGTGCCAGCAGCTTAGGGCCGACAGGGTCAGGGCAAGAGACCCAGTACTTC

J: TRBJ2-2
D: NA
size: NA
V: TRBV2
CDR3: CASSERSSWTGELFF
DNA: TGTGCCAGCAGTGAGAGATCCTCTTGGACCGGGGAGCTGTTTTTT

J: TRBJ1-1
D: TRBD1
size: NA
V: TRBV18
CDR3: CASSPSLPGGSDTEAFF
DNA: TGTGCCAGCTCCCCCTCGCTCCCAGGGGGCTCAGACACTGAAGCTTTCTTT

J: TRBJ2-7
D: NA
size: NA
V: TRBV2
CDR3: CASSTPRGSIYEQYF
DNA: TGTGCCAGCAGTACGCCCAGAGGAAGCATCTACGAGCAGTACTTC

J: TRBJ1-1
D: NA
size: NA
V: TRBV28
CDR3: CASIAGSQAFF
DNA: TGTGCCAGCATCGCGGGAAGCCAAGCTTTCTTT

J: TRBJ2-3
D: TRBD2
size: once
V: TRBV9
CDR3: CASSLRGGGALDTQYF
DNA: TGTGCCAGCAGTCTTCGCGGCGGGGGGGCATTAGATACGCAGTATTTT

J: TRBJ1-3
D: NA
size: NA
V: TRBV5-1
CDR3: CASSLAGGLSGNTIYF
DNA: TGCGCCAGCAGCTTGGCGGGGGGACTCTCTGGAAACACCATATATTTT

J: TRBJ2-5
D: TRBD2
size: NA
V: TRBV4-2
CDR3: CASSPGRAGQETQYF
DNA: TGTGCCAGCAGCCCAGGTCGAGCGGGACAAGAGACCCAGTACTTC

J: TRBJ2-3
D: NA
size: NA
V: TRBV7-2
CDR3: CASSQSTDTQYF
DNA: TGTGCCAGCAGCCAGAGCACAGATACGCAGTATTTT

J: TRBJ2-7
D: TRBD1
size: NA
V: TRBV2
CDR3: CASSGDRNYEQYF
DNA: TGTGCCAGCAGTGGGGACAGGAACTACGAGCAGTACTTC

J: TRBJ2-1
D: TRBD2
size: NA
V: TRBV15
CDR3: CATSREDPLAGGSSYNEQFF
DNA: TGTGCCACCAGCAGGGAAGATCCACTAGCGGGAGGAAGTTCCTACAATGAGCAGTTCTTC

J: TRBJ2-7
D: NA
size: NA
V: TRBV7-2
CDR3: CASSFNRMSSYEQYF
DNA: TGTGCCAGCAGCTTTAACAGGATGAGCTCCTACGAGCAGTACTTC

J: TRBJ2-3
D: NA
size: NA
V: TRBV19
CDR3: CASSRQDGQRRVTDTQYF
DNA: TGTGCCAGTAGTAGGCAGGACGGACAGCGGCGGGTTACAGATACGCAGTATTTT

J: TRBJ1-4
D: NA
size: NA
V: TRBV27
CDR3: CASSLRGRGKEKLFF
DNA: TGTGCCAGCAGTTTAAGGGGCAGGGGAAAGGAAAAACTGTTTTTT

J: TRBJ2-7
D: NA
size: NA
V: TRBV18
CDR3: CASSPLEASYEQYF
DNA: TGTGCCAGCTCACCACTCGAGGCCTCCTACGAGCAGTACTTC

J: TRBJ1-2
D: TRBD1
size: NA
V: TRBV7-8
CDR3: CASSRGQSNYGYTF
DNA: TGTGCCAGCAGCAGGGGACAGTCTAACTATGGCTACACCTTC